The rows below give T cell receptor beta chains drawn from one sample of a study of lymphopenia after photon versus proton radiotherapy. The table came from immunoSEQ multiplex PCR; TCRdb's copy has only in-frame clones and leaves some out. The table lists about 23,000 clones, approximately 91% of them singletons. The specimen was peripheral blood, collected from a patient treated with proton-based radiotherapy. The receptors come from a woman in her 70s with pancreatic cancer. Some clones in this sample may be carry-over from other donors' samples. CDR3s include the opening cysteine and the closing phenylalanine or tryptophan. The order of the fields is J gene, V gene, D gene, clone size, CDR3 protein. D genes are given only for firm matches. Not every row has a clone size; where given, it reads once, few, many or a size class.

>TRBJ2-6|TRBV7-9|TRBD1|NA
CASSLGQGSGANVLTF
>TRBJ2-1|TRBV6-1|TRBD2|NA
CASRGGTFPYNEQFF
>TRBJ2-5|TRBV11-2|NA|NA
CASSLTRSGETQYF
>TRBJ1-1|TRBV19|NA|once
CASSISENTEAFF
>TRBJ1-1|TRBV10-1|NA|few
CASSADPRNTEAFF
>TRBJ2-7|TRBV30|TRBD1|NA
CAWSPDRAVGEQYF
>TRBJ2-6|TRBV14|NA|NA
CASSPTLAGANVLTF
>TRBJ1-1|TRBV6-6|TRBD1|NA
CASSRYLTGKNTEAFF
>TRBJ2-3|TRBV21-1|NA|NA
CASWVEYQTDTQYF
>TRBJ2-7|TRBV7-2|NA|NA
CASSADASSYEQYF
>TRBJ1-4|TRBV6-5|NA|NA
CASSTLGGGNEKLFF
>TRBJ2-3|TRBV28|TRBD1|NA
CASSFSPGTGEGTDTQYF
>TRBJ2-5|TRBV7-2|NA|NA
CASSSPYQETQYF
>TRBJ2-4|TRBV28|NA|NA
CASSFWQDGKNIQYF
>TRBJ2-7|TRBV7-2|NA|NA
CASSLRTGQGYEQYF
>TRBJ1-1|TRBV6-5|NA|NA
CASSPQATEAFF
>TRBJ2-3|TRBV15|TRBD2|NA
CATSTLAGVSDTQYF
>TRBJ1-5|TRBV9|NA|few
CASSVGLSSNQPQHF
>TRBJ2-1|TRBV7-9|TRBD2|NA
CASSPLAGDPLEQFF
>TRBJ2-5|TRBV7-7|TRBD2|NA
CASSLEPGGETQYF
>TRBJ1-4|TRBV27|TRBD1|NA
CASRTGQEKLFF
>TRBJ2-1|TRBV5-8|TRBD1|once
CASSLAGTGYNEQFF
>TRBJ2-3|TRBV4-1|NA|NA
CASSQLGLSTDTQYF
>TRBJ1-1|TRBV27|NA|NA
CASRVGLRTEAFF
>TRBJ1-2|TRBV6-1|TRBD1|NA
CASSRDRGLYGYTF
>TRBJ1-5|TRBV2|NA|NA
CASSGSVQPQHF
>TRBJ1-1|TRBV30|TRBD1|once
CAWRPGGTGKNTEAFF
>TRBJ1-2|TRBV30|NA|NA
CAWSEQGRYGYTF
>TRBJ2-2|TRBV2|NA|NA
CASSPENAGELFF
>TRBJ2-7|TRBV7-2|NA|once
CASSLVISGTYEQYF
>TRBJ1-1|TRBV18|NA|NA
CASSPQGSFGTEAFF
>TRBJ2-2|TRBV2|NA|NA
CASRTQSGELFF
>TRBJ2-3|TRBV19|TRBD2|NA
CASSITSGSGGDTQYF
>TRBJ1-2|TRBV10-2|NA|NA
CASSAMNYGYTF
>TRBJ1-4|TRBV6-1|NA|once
CASSIQGEKLFF
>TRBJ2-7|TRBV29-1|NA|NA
CSAGAAGYEQYF
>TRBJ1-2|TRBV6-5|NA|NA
CASPWSANYGYTF
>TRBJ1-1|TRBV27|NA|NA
CASSLKTNTEAFF
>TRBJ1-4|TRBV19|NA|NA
CASSSDPATNEKLFF
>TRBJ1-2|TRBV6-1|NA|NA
CASSEESAFRVLGNTF
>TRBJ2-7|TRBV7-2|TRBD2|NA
CASSSSSGTYEQYF
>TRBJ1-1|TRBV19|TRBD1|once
CASSITGGRYTEAFF
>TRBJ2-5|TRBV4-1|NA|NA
CASSLKSPRETQYF
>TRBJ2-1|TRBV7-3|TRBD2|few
CASSLTGRLAVNEQFF
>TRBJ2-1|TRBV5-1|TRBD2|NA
CASSVASGSYDEQFF
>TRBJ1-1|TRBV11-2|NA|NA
CASPGGGTEAFF
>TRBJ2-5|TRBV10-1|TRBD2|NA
CASSETLAGETQYF
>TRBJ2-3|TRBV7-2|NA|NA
CASHLGADTQYF
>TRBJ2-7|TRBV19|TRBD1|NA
CASSAGQGLTGEQYF
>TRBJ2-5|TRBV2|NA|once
CASGTGTETQYF
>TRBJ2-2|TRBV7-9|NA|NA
CASSQGSVVTGELFF
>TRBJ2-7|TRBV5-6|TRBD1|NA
CASSFGTGGAYEQYF
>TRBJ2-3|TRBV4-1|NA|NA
CASSAVGGSTDTQYF
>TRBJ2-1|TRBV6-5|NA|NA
CASSSDKTLEQFF